This paragraph covers one TCR beta chain sequence. Its antigen is currently unknown. TCRdb's table, derived via immunoSEQ multiplex PCR, lists solely in-frame clones and lacks some. This sample has tens of thousands of clones, with approximately 96% found just once. There are 14 residues in the CDR3. From germline, CDR1 is KGHSH and CDR2 LQKENI. The V gene end was trimmed by 6 bases and the J gene end by 3 bases; junction bases not matched to a gene: 4. The data were taken from a study of cytomegalovirus exposure and HLA in healthy donors. Findings of the study overall: It was approximately 150 TCR beta chains that were listed as cytomegalovirus-associated. Reports described diagnosis of cytomegalovirus status by the classifier as highly specific and sensitive. In vitro checks showed that a few CMV-associated chains really do target CMV antigens.

Specimen: PBMCs. The V and J genes are TRBV18 and TRBJ2-7; 11 positions agree with TRBD1. This TCR was sampled from a woman aged 18-29 years in good health and CMV-seropositive. The CDR3 reads CASSAGQGDYEQYF. The DNA of the CDR3 is TGTGCCAGCTCTGCGGGACAGGGGGACTACGAGCAGTACTTC.